This T cell receptor beta chain was identified during a study of early T cells in non-severe SARS-CoV-2 infection. Whole-study results and caveats: VDJdb matching favored anti-spike CD8 responses, missing private and CD4 specificities.

TCRdb re-analysed the 5' RACE reads in MiXCR, keeping a single row per CDR3 protein. In the table there are roughly 100,000 distinct CDR3 sequences, less than 15% of which are singletons. There are a few counts of this clonotype. The target antigen is unknown. Germline CDR1 is SEHNR and CDR2 is FQNEAQ (reference sequence). The germline V and J ends were trimmed by 4 bases and 6 bases, with 11 bases remaining between them. CDR3 length equals 13 residues. This receptor was identified in an adult who was a healthcare worker with PCR-confirmed SARS-CoV-2 infection or an uninfected control (not recorded which). The rearrangement joins TRBV7-9 to TRBJ2-3; D ambiguous. Sequencing was carried out using whole blood. The CDR3 DNA reads TGTGCCAGCAGCTGGGATTCGCCGGATACGCAGTATTTT. Protein: CASSWDSPDTQYF. The whole variable domain, filled in from reference TRBV7-9 and TRBJ2-3, reads DTGVSQNPRHKITKRGQNVTFRCDPISEHNRLYWYRQTLGQGPEFLTYFQNEAQLEKSRLLSDRFSAERPKGSFSTLEIQRTEQGDSAMYLCASSWDSPDTQYFGPGTRLTVL.